The rows below give T cell receptor beta chains drawn from one sample of a study of OX40 agonist ivuxolimab in advanced cancers. Sequenced by immunoSEQ multiplex PCR; TCRdb stores in-frame clones only, minus some. The sample lists roughly 80,000 clones, 90% to 95% occurring once. The material was CD4+ or CD8+ T cells sorted from blood, obtained in a trial of the OX40 agonist ivuxolimab. Receptors were obtained from an adult with an advanced solid tumor such as melanoma, head and neck, liver or kidney cancer. Each CDR3 is given with its conserved first and last residue. A D gene is named only where the DNA matches it firmly. Size is stated for part of the rows, as once, few or many counts, or as a class when the clone is expanded.

abundance: .; j_gene: TRBJ1-2; len: 11; d_gene: .; v_gene: TRBV11-2; CDR3aa: CASSPDYGYTF; CDR3nt: TGTGCCAGCAGCCCAGACTATGGCTACACCTTC
abundance: once; j_gene: TRBJ1-3; len: 12; d_gene: .; v_gene: TRBV28; CDR3aa: CASSLSGNTIYF; CDR3nt: TGTGCCAGCAGTTTAAGTGGAAACACCATATATTTT
abundance: .; j_gene: TRBJ2-7; len: 14; d_gene: TRBD1; v_gene: TRBV5-8; CDR3aa: CASSLDREGYEQYF; CDR3nt: TGTGCCAGCAGCTTAGACAGGGAAGGTTACGAGCAGTACTTC
abundance: .; j_gene: TRBJ2-3; len: 14; d_gene: .; v_gene: TRBV10-2; CDR3aa: CASSDSLSTDTQYF; CDR3nt: TGCGCCAGCAGTGACAGCCTAAGCACAGATACGCAGTATTTT
abundance: .; j_gene: TRBJ1-5; len: 15; d_gene: .; v_gene: TRBV18; CDR3aa: CASSPNGGKDQPQHF; CDR3nt: TGTGCCAGCTCACCAAACGGGGGAAAGGATCAGCCCCAGCATTTT
abundance: .; j_gene: TRBJ2-5; len: 15; d_gene: .; v_gene: TRBV6-5; CDR3aa: CASLAPGQGQETQYF; CDR3nt: TGTGCCAGCCTGGCCCCAGGGCAGGGCCAAGAGACCCAGTACTTC
abundance: .; j_gene: TRBJ1-4; len: 15; d_gene: TRBD1; v_gene: TRBV28; CDR3aa: CASSSGQGGDEKLFF; CDR3nt: TGTGCCAGCAGTTCCGGACAGGGGGGCGATGAAAAACTGTTTTTT
abundance: .; j_gene: TRBJ2-2; len: 16; d_gene: TRBD2; v_gene: TRBV19; CDR3aa: CASSNGLAGVTGELFF; CDR3nt: TGTGCCAGTAGCAACGGACTAGCGGGGGTTACCGGGGAGCTGTTTTTT
abundance: .; j_gene: TRBJ1-2; len: 14; d_gene: TRBD1; v_gene: TRBV6-6; CDR3aa: CASSYQGATGGYTF; CDR3nt: TGTGCCAGCAGTTACCAGGGGGCGACGGGTGGCTACACCTTC
abundance: .; j_gene: TRBJ1-5; len: 13; d_gene: .; v_gene: TRBV6-6; CDR3aa: CASQGRSNQPQHF; CDR3nt: TGTGCCAGCCAGGGGAGGAGCAATCAGCCCCAGCATTTT
abundance: .; j_gene: TRBJ2-7; len: 12; d_gene: .; v_gene: TRBV29-1; CDR3aa: CSVIRGGYEQYF; CDR3nt: TGCAGCGTTATCAGGGGAGGTTACGAGCAGTACTTC
abundance: .; j_gene: TRBJ1-6; len: 13; d_gene: TRBD1; v_gene: TRBV6-1; CDR3aa: CASSRDSNSPLHF; CDR3nt: TGTGCCAGCAGTCGGGACAGTAATTCACCCCTCCACTTT
abundance: .; j_gene: TRBJ2-1; len: 16; d_gene: TRBD1; v_gene: TRBV7-6; CDR3aa: CASSLAQGQGYNEQFF; CDR3nt: TGTGCCAGCAGCTTAGCGCAGGGACAGGGCTACAATGAGCAGTTCTTC
abundance: .; j_gene: TRBJ2-5; len: 13; d_gene: TRBD1; v_gene: TRBV27; CDR3aa: CASRATGVETQYF; CDR3nt: TGTGCCAGCAGGGCGACAGGGGTGGAGACCCAGTACTTC
abundance: .; j_gene: TRBJ2-2; len: 16; d_gene: TRBD2; v_gene: TRBV27; CDR3aa: CASSPRLAGLGGELFF; CDR3nt: TGTGCCAGCAGCCCTAGACTAGCGGGTCTAGGGGGGGAGCTGTTTTTT
abundance: .; j_gene: TRBJ2-7; len: 15; d_gene: .; v_gene: TRBV14; CDR3aa: CASSQVGGLSYEQYF; CDR3nt: TGTGCCAGCAGCCAAGTTGGGGGCCTCTCCTACGAGCAGTACTTC
abundance: .; j_gene: TRBJ2-2; len: 14; d_gene: .; v_gene: TRBV2; CDR3aa: CASYQGIWTGELFF; CDR3nt: TGTGCCAGCTACCAGGGGATATGGACCGGGGAGCTGTTTTTT
abundance: .; j_gene: TRBJ1-2; len: 14; d_gene: .; v_gene: TRBV4-3; CDR3aa: CASSQDLGGYGYTF; CDR3nt: TGCGCCAGCAGCCAAGATCTAGGGGGCTATGGCTACACCTTC
abundance: .; j_gene: TRBJ2-1; len: 14; d_gene: .; v_gene: TRBV7-2; CDR3aa: CASSLSAGYNEQFF; CDR3nt: TGTGCCAGCAGCTTATCCGCGGGCTACAATGAGCAGTTCTTC
abundance: .; j_gene: TRBJ1-5; len: 17; d_gene: TRBD1; v_gene: TRBV28; CDR3aa: CASSSGQGTGFNQPQHF; CDR3nt: TGTGCCAGCAGTTCGGGACAGGGAACGGGCTTCAATCAGCCCCAGCATTTT
abundance: few; j_gene: TRBJ1-2; len: 13; d_gene: .; v_gene: TRBV27; CDR3aa: CASKPQTNYGYTF; CDR3nt: TGTGCCAGCAAACCACAGACTAACTATGGCTACACCTTC
abundance: .; j_gene: TRBJ2-7; len: 14; d_gene: .; v_gene: TRBV11-2; CDR3aa: CASSSSGPFSEQYF; CDR3nt: TGTGCCAGCAGCTCTTCTGGGCCCTTCTCTGAGCAGTACTTC
abundance: .; j_gene: TRBJ2-7; len: 15; d_gene: TRBD1; v_gene: TRBV5-4; CDR3aa: CASSSGGTGAGEQYF; CDR3nt: TGTGCCAGCAGCTCCGGGGGGACAGGGGCTGGGGAGCAGTACTTC
abundance: once; j_gene: TRBJ2-5; len: 16; d_gene: .; v_gene: TRBV7-3; CDR3aa: CASSDLERSVRETQYF; CDR3nt: TGTGCCAGCAGCGACCTGGAGCGGTCGGTCCGGGAGACCCAGTACTTC
abundance: once; j_gene: TRBJ1-4; len: 12; d_gene: .; v_gene: TRBV19; CDR3aa: CASSRINEKLFF; CDR3nt: TGTGCCAGTTCTAGGATTAATGAAAAACTGTTTTTT